This TCR beta chain emerged from a study of blood T cell repertoires in COVID-19. Study background: Sites across the United States, Italy and Spain contributed samples from acute and convalescent COVID-19.

This clone came up once. This could be a read error, since a much larger clone is one nucleotide away. The study recruited people aged 18 to 89 years across 20 to 30 US areas. People in the exposed group encountered a COVID-19 case within 2 weeks before entering the study. V was cut by 3 bases and J by 3 bases, with 9 bases left in between. The CDR3 consists of 14 residues. The germline V gene encodes CDR1 SGHAT and CDR2 FQNNGV. Libraries were prepared by immunoSEQ multiplex PCR; TCRdb keeps only in-frame clonotypes and omits some of them. The sample holds about 310,000 clones, less than 85% seen once.

V and J are TRBV11-2 and TRBJ2-1; perhaps TRBD2 as D (5 bases). This TCR came from a woman in her 30s who had been exposed to COVID-19. The sample taken for sequencing was PBMCs or T cells enriched from blood (not recorded which). The CDR3 DNA is TGTGCCAGCAGCTTTGACGGGGACTACAATGAGCAGTTCTTC. Amino acids: CASSFDGDYNEQFF.